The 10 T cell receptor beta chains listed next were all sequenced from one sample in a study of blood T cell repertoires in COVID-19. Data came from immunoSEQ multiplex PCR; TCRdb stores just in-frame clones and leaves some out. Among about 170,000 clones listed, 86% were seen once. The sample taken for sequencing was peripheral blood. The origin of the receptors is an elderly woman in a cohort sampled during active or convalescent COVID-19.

This CDR3 reads CASSHLLAGGPGEQFF. Written as DNA, the CDR3 is TGTGCCAGCAGCCACCTCCTAGCGGGAGGGCCGGGTGAGCAGTTCTTC. The J gene is TRBJ2-1, the V gene TRBV7-7; TRBD2 agrees at 12 bases. V lost 5 bases to trimming and J lost 9 bases; unmatched junction nucleotides: 11. From germline, CDR1 is SSHAT and CDR2 FNYEAQ (reference sequence). The CDR3 has 16 amino acids. The complete variable domain, with remaining parts taken from reference TRBV7-7 and TRBJ2-1, reads GAGVSQSPRYKVTKRGQDVTLRCDPISSHATLYWYQQALGQGPEFLTYFNYEAQPDKSGLPSDRFSAERPEGSISTLTIQRTEQRDSAMYRCASSHLLAGGPGEQFFGPGTRLTVL.

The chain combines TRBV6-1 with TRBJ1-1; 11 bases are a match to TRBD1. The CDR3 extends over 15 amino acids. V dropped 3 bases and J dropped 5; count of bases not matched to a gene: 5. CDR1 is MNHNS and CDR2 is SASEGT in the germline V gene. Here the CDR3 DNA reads TGTGCCAGCAGTGACCCCGGGACAGGGGGGACTGAAGCTTTCTTT. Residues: CASSDPGTGGTEAFF.

CDR3 sequence: CSVAQGNANQPQHF. For the CDR3, the DNA is TGCAGCGTTGCCCAGGGAAACGCCAATCAGCCCCAGCATTTT. The gene calls are TRBV29-1 and TRBJ1-5; perhaps TRBD1 as D (5 bases). The CDR3 consists of 14 residues. V was clipped by 4 bases and J by 3 bases, with 13 bases between them. Germline V CDR1 and CDR2: SQVTM, ANQGSEA.

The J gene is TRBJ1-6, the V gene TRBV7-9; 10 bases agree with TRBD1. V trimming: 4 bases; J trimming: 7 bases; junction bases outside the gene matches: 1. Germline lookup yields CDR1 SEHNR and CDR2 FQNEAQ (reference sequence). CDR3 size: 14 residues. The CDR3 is CASSSGQGNSPLHF. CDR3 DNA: TGTGCCAGCAGCTCGGGACAGGGGAATTCACCCCTCCACTTT. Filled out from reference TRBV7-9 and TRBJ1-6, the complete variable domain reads DTGVSQNPRHKITKRGQNVTFRCDPISEHNRLYWYRQTLGQGPEFLTYFQNEAQLEKSRLLSDRFSAERPKGSFSTLEIQRTEQGDSAMYLCASSSGQGNSPLHFGNGTRLTVT.

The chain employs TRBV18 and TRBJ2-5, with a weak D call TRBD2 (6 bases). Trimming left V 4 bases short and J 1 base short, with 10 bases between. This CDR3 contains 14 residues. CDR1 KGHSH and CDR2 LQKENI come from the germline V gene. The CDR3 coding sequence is TGTGCCAGCTCACATCTAGCGTCCCAAGAGACCCAGTACTTC. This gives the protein CASSHLASQETQYF.

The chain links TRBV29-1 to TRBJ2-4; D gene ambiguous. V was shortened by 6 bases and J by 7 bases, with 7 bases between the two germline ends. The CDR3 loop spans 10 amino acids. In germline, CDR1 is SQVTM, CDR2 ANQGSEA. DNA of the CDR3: TGCAGCGTAAGTGAGAACATTCAGTACTTC. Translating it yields CSVSENIQYF. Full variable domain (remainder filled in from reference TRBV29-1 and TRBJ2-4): SAVISQKPSRDICQRGTSLTIQCQVDSQVTMMFWYRQQPGQSLTLIATANQGSEATYESGFVIDKFPISRPNLTFSTLTVSNMSPEDSSIYLCSVSENIQYFGAGTRLSVL.

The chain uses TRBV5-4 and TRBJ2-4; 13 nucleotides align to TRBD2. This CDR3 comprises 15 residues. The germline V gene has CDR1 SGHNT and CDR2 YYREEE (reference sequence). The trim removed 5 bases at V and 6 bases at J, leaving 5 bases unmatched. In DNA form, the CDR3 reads TGTGCCAGCAGGCCGGGACTAGCGGGACCAAACATTCAGTACTTC. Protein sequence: CASRPGLAGPNIQYF.

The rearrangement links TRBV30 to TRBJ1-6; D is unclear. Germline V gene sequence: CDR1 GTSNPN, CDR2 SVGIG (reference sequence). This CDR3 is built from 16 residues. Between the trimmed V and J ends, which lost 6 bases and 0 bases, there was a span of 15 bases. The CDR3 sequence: CACTAAAGSYNSPLHF. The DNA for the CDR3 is TGTGCCTGTACCGCGGCGGCGGGCTCCTATAATTCACCCCTCCACTTT. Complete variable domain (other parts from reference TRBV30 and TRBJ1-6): SQTIHQWPATLVQPVGSPLSLECTVEGTSNPNLYWYRQAAGRGLQLLFYSVGIGQISSEVPQNLSASRPQDRQFILSSKKLLLSDSGFYLCACTAAAGSYNSPLHFGNGTRLTVT.

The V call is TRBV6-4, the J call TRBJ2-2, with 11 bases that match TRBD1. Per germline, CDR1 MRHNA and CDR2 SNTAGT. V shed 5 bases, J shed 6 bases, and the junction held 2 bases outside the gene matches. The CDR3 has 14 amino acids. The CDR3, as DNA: TGTGCCAGCAGTCCGGGACAGGGGGCCGGGGAGCTGTTTTTT. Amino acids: CASSPGQGAGELFF.

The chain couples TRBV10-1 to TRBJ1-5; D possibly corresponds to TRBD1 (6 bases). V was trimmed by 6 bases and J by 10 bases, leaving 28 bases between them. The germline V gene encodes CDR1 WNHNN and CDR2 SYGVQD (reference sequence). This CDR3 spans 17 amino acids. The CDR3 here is CASRPIETGYVRSPQHF. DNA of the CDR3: TGCGCCAGCAGACCAATCGAAACAGGGTACGTCCGAAGTCCCCAGCATTTT.